The 21 T cell receptor beta chains listed next were all sequenced from one sample in a study of T cell repertoires in cytomegalovirus infection (dated by TCRdb to between 2018 and 2021). The instrument given in TCRdb is Illumina HiSeq 1500. TCRdb ran its own pipeline on the public reads, namely fastp trimming at Q25 and MiXCR clone calling, and kept in-frame beta chains. Rows merge per CDR3 protein into single entries with the most common DNA and genes. This sample gives roughly 190,000 distinct CDR3 sequences in total; about a tenth of them show up just once. About 5% of the sample rests with the top ten. The sample was PBMCs. All receptors derive from a human donor in good health (CMV status not recorded). Some clones in this sample may be carry-over from other donors' samples.

This clonotype was seen ten or more times. The genes are TRBV18 and TRBJ2-3; D possibly corresponds to TRBD1 (5 bases). Germline-derived CDR1 and CDR2 are KGHSH and LQKENI. This CDR3 has 16 amino acids. Trimming shortened V by 3 bases and J by 3 bases, and 16 bases separated the two germline ends. The chain's CDR3 is CASSPLQGGATDTQYF. CDR3 coding DNA: TGTGCCAGCTCACCGCTGCAGGGTGGTGCAACAGATACGCAGTATTTT. Based on the CDR3 plus reference TRBV18 and TRBJ2-3, the full variable domain is NAGVMQNPRHLVRRRGQEARLRCSPMKGHSHVYWYRQLPEEGLKFMVYLQKENIIDESGMPKERFSAEFPKEGPSILRIQQVVRGDSAAYFCASSPLQGGATDTQYFGPGTRLTVL.

This clonotype showed up many times. This chain joins TRBV10-3 and TRBJ2-3; D is perhaps TRBD1 (5 bases). V was trimmed by 0 bases and J by 6 bases, leaving 7 bases between them. The CDR3 extends over 13 amino acids. Germline loops: CDR1 ENHRY, CDR2 SYGVKD. This CDR3 reads CAISESNRDTQYF. The CDR3, as DNA: TGTGCCATCAGTGAGTCGAACAGGGATACGCAGTATTTT.

This clonotype has a count of ten or more. This chain joins TRBV6-1 and TRBJ2-6; TRBD1 might be the D (6 bases). From germline, CDR1 is MNHNS and CDR2 SASEGT. The CDR3 spans 19 residues. Trimming removed 5 bases at V and 2 bases at J, with 22 bases between. The CDR3: CASSTRTALDSPGANVLTF. In DNA, the CDR3 is TGTGCCAGCAGTACCAGGACAGCCCTGGACTCCCCTGGGGCCAACGTCCTGACTTTC.

The V and J genes are TRBV19 and TRBJ2-1; D possibly uses TRBD1 or TRBD2 (5 bases each). The germline V and J ends were trimmed by 5 bases and 8 bases, with 16 bases remaining between them. The CDR3 extends over 14 amino acids. The V gene's germline CDR1 is LNHDA and CDR2 SQIVND (reference sequence). The CDR3 DNA follows: TGTGCCAGTAGTCTGCAGGGAGATAGGGATGAGCAGTTCTTC. It specifies CASSLQGDRDEQFF.

This clonotype was picked up a small number of times. The chain couples TRBV29-1 to TRBJ1-1; tentative D call: TRBD1 (5 bases). The CDR3 loop spans 15 amino acids. Trimming removed 0 bases from V and 7 bases from J, with 18 bases in between. Germline loops: CDR1 SQVTM, CDR2 ANQGSEA. The CDR3 DNA is TGCAGCGTTGAAGATTGGGGACGGAAAAGCCTTGAAGCTTTCTTT. The encoded protein is CSVEDWGRKSLEAFF.

This rearrangement joins TRBV20-1 to TRBJ1-5; unclear D gene. V gave up 6 bases and J gave up 2 bases, with 14 bases separating them. Per germline, CDR1 DFQATT and CDR2 SNEGSKA (reference sequence). The CDR3 covers 14 residues. The CDR3, as DNA: TGCAGTGCCGTTAGGAATAGGGGCAATCAGCCCCAGCATTTT. It encodes CSAVRNRGNQPQHF.

This clonotype appeared many times. The J gene is TRBJ2-7, the V gene TRBV7-9; D uncertain. Germline V CDR1 and CDR2: SEHNR, FQNEAQ (reference sequence). The CDR3 has 13 amino acids. Trimming took off 4 bases at V and 2 bases at J, with 9 bases between the two ends. The DNA of the CDR3 is TGTGCCAGCAGCTCAGCCCTTACCTACGAGCAGTACTTC. Translating it yields CASSSALTYEQYF.

At least ten counts were recorded for this clonotype. The gene calls are TRBV6-2 or TRBV6-3 and TRBJ1-5, with D perhaps TRBD1 (6 bases). V was trimmed by 2 bases and J by 2 bases, leaving 13 bases between them. The CDR3 spans 16 residues. Germline CDR1 MNHEY, CDR2 SVGEGT. The CDR3 loop is CASSYGGHRGNQPQHF. The DNA of the CDR3 is TGTGCCAGCAGTTACGGGGGCCATCGAGGCAATCAGCCCCAGCATTTT.

This clonotype was recorded a few times. CDR3 region: CASSQPGTRKDEQFF. CDR3 sequence (DNA): TGTGCCAGCAGCCAGCCCGGGACTAGGAAAGATGAGCAGTTCTTC. The chain links TRBV14 to TRBJ2-1; TRBD2 aligns across 8 bases. CDR1 and CDR2 (germline): SGHDN, FVKESK. V lost 3 bases, J lost 8 bases, and 9 bases stayed unmatched. The CDR3 runs 15 residues.

In its sample, this clonotype was seen many times. The chain couples TRBV7-2 to TRBJ1-1; D is possibly TRBD1 (5 bases). V shed 5 bases and J shed 5 bases, with 15 bases lying between them. The CDR3 has 14 amino acids. Germline-derived CDR1 and CDR2 are SGHTA and FQGNSA. The CDR3 bases are TGTGCCAGCAGCGGGGGGGTCTTGGGTACTGAAGCTTTCTTT. It encodes CASSGGVLGTEAFF.

There are many counts of this clonotype. The CDR3 here is CASSLARQGSGEQYF. CDR3 bases: TGTGCCAGCAGCTTAGCAAGGCAGGGGAGCGGCGAGCAGTACTTC. The V and J genes are TRBV7-2 and TRBJ2-7; TRBD1 is a possible D gene (6 bases). The CDR3 contains 15 residues. V was trimmed by 0 bases and J by 6 bases, leaving 15 bases between them. Germline V gene lookup returns CDR1 SGHTA and CDR2 FQGNSA.

In its sample, this clonotype was seen a few times. In nucleotides, the CDR3 is TGCAGTGCCGCCGAACTAGCGGGGGTATCCTACGAGCAGTACTTC. Amino acid sequence: CSAAELAGVSYEQYF. The rearrangement uses TRBV20-1 and TRBJ2-7; 11 bases match TRBD2. The V gene's germline CDR1 is DFQATT and CDR2 SNEGSKA (reference sequence). The J segment lost 1 base and the V segment lost 6 bases, leaving 8 bases of the junction unmatched. The CDR3 has 15 residues.

The rearrangement links TRBV28 to TRBJ1-1; D may be TRBD1 (5 bases). Germline CDR1 reads MDHEN; CDR2 reads SYDVKM. The V and J ends lost 5 bases and 10 bases respectively, with 23 bases between them. The CDR3 extends over 15 amino acids. CDR3 DNA sequence: TGTGCCAGCAGTCAGGGATGGGCCAACCTCGGGGGAGCTTTCTTT. Amino acid sequence: CASSQGWANLGGAFF. Using reference TRBV28 and TRBJ1-1 for the parts outside the CDR3, the full variable domain is DVKVTQSSRYLVKRTGEKVFLECVQDMDHENMFWYRQDPGLGLRLIYFSYDVKMKEKGDIPEGYSVSREKKERFSLILESASTNQTSMYLCASSQGWANLGGAFFGQGTRLTVV.

There are many counts of this clonotype. This sequence joins TRBV7-9 and TRBJ2-5; 12 bases are shared with TRBD2. This CDR3 comprises 15 residues. Looked up from germline, CDR1 is SEHNR and CDR2 is FQNEAQ (reference sequence). J lost 5 bases, V lost 6 bases, and 7 bases had no gene match. For the CDR3, the DNA is TGTGCCAGCAGGCCCGGGACTAGCGGGTTGGAGACCCAGTACTTC. Residues: CASRPGTSGLETQYF.

This sequence joins TRBV28 and TRBJ1-5; possibly TRBD1 for D (5 bases). CDR3 length: 18 residues. Trimming left V 2 bases short and J 2 bases short, with 19 bases between. Germline lookup yields CDR1 MDHEN and CDR2 SYDVKM. The CDR3 DNA reads as TGTGCCAGCAGTTTAAGGGGTACAGTAGAGGGACGCAATCAGCCCCAGCATTTT. This encodes CASSLRGTVEGRNQPQHF.

In this sample, this clonotype turned up many times. The chain joins TRBV6-2 or TRBV6-3 to TRBJ1-1; no clear D gene. The V gene lost 0 bases and the J gene lost 1 base, with 9 bases spanning the gap. Looked up from germline, CDR1 is MNHEY and CDR2 is SVGEGT. This CDR3 has 15 amino acids. DNA of the CDR3: TGTGCCAGCAGTTACTCGAGACGTTGGAACACTGAAGCTTTCTTT. As protein: CASSYSRRWNTEAFF.

The genes are TRBV4-3 and TRBJ2-1; tentatively, D is TRBD2 (5 bases). The CDR3 is 15 amino acids. CDR1 is LGHNA, CDR2 YSLEER, per germline. Trimming cost V 0 bases and J 4 bases, with 10 bases left between them. CDR3 region: CASSQDFGGYNEQFF. CDR3 bases: TGCGCCAGCAGCCAAGATTTCGGAGGATACAATGAGCAGTTCTTC.

The V gene is TRBV6-2 or TRBV6-3, the J gene TRBJ2-2; D gene uncertain. The CDR3 is made up of 14 amino acids. V lost 6 bases, J lost 6 bases, and 14 bases lay in between. The V gene's germline CDR1 is MNHEY and CDR2 SVGEGT. The CDR3 spells CASRSVLVAGELFF. CDR3 bases: TGTGCCAGCAGATCCGTTCTGGTGGCCGGGGAGCTGTTTTTT.

This clonotype was detected only once. Possible read error: a much larger clone is one base away. This rearrangement joins TRBV28 to TRBJ2-1; 7 nucleotides match TRBD1. The CDR3 length is 14 residues. Germline CDR1 reads MDHEN; CDR2 reads SYDVKM. The chain's CDR3 is CASSPPGQTREQCF. The DNA for the CDR3 is TGTGCCAGCAGTCCCCCGGGACAGACGAGGGAGCAGTGCTTC.

The chain carries TRBV20-1 and TRBJ1-2; D is perhaps TRBD1 (5 bases). The germline V gene encodes CDR1 DFQATT and CDR2 SNEGSKA (reference sequence). Trimming left V 4 bases short and J 3 bases short, with 12 bases between. This CDR3 spans 13 amino acids. The CDR3: CSATGEEYYGYTF. As DNA, the CDR3 is TGCAGTGCTACGGGGGAGGAATACTATGGCTACACCTTC.

This clonotype occurred many times. The genes are TRBV11-2 and TRBJ1-1, with a weak D call TRBD1 (5 bases). From germline, CDR1 is SGHAT and CDR2 FQNNGV. The CDR3 runs 12 residues. The germline V and J ends were trimmed by 5 bases and 11 bases, with 15 bases remaining between them. CDR3 residues: CASSPETVPAFF. The CDR3 coding sequence is TGTGCCAGCAGCCCCGAGACAGTACCGGCTTTCTTT.